This TCR beta chain derives from a study of PD-1 blockade in classical Hodgkin lymphoma. Sequencing used immunoSEQ multiplex PCR; TCRdb keeps in-frame clones, though not all of them. Of about 10,000 clones detected, 92% appear once; the ten largest clones hold approximately 14%. Relapses following autologous stem cell transplantation were seen in all patients, with brentuximab vedotin exposure varying. The source of this sequence is a human donor with classical Hodgkin lymphoma. Specimen: peripheral blood mononuclear cells (PBMCs), collected at baseline.

CDR3 in amino acids: CASSVGGSGSYEQYF. Written as DNA, the CDR3 is TGTGCCAGCAGCGTAGGTGGTAGCGGGTCCTACGAGCAGTACTTC. V usage is TRBV9 and J usage is TRBJ2-7; 7 bases agree with TRBD2. CDR1 is SGDLS, CDR2 YYNGEE, per germline. V lost 0 bases, J lost 1 base, and 4 bases stayed unmatched. The CDR3 runs to 15 residues.